The 13 T cell receptor beta chains below all came from one sample that was sequenced in a study of blood T cell repertoires in COVID-19. This table comes from immunoSEQ multiplex PCR, and its TCRdb copy is limited to in-frame clones, with some not included. The sample shows 110,000 to 150,000 clones, approximately 86% of them seen only once. Sequencing was carried out using peripheral blood. These receptors came from a human donor in a cohort sampled during active COVID-19.

This chain connects TRBV13 to TRBJ2-1, with D possibly TRBD2 on 6 matching bases. V lost 5 bases, J lost 3 bases, and 20 bases lay in between. There are 17 residues in the CDR3. The germline CDR1 and CDR2 sequences are PRHDT and FYEKMQ (reference sequence). The CDR3 sequence is CASSLERTEGFYNEQFF. The CDR3 DNA reads as TGTGCCAGCAGCCTAGAGAGGACGGAGGGTTTCTACAATGAGCAGTTCTTC.

This sequence joins TRBV6-5 and TRBJ2-1; 10 bases fit TRBD2. The CDR3 extends over 13 amino acids. Germline lookup yields CDR1 MNHEY and CDR2 SVGAGI. V trimming: 5 bases; J trimming: 9 bases; junction bases outside the gene matches: 4. The CDR3 here is CASSPRLAGEQFF. The CDR3 DNA follows: TGTGCCAGCAGTCCCCGACTAGCGGGTGAGCAGTTCTTC.

This clone was seen a single time. This chain uses TRBV28 with TRBJ1-1; no definite D call. V lost 6 bases and J lost 3, with 11 bases in between. The CDR3 sequence is 13 residues long. The V gene's germline CDR1 is MDHEN and CDR2 SYDVKM. In DNA form, the CDR3 reads TGTGCCAGCAGGGGCAGAACCCACACTGAAGCTTTCTTT. It translates to CASRGRTHTEAFF.

The chain combines TRBV2 with TRBJ1-6; D may be TRBD1 (6 bases). The V gene lost 6 bases and the J gene lost 9 bases, with 15 bases spanning the gap. CDR3 size: 14 residues. The V gene's germline CDR1 is SNHLY and CDR2 FYNNEI. As DNA, the CDR3 is TGTGCCAGCAGGACGCAGGGGCCTAGTTCACCCCTCCACTTT. Translated, it gives CASRTQGPSSPLHF.

The chain uses TRBV2 and TRBJ2-5; the D is unclear. The CDR3 totals 13 residues. Germline CDR1 SNHLY, CDR2 FYNNEI. With 7 bases removed from V and 0 bases from J, the gap between germline ends came to 9 bases. CDR3 loop: CASKLRNQETQYF. CDR3 in DNA: TGTGCCAGCAAGTTGCGGAACCAAGAGACCCAGTACTTC.

The V gene is TRBV28, the J gene TRBJ1-2, with D unresolved. V shed 5 bases and J shed 5 bases, with 6 bases lying between them. Germline values: CDR1 MDHEN, CDR2 SYDVKM. CDR3 size: 11 residues. The chain's CDR3 is CASSHRYGYTF. The DNA of the CDR3 is TGTGCCAGCAGTCACAGATATGGCTACACCTTC.

The genes are TRBV2 and TRBJ1-3; TRBD1 matches at 9 bases. Per germline, CDR1 SNHLY and CDR2 FYNNEI. The CDR3 sequence is 14 residues long. V gave up 8 bases and J gave up 2 bases; unmatched junction bases: 4. The CDR3 loop reads CASARTGAGNTIYF. The DNA for the CDR3 is TGTGCCAGCGCTCGGACAGGGGCTGGAAACACCATATATTTT.

V and J are TRBV7-9 and TRBJ2-7, with D uncertain. This CDR3 has 13 amino acids. The germline CDR1 and CDR2 sequences are SEHNR and FQNEAQ (reference sequence). V was clipped by 3 bases and J by 4 bases, with 10 bases between them. The CDR3 region is CASSFSPNYEQYF. Written as DNA, the CDR3 is TGTGCCAGCAGCTTTAGTCCGAATTACGAGCAGTACTTC. The full variable domain, rest sourced from reference TRBV7-9 and TRBJ2-7, is DTGVSQNPRHKITKRGQNVTFRCDPISEHNRLYWYRQTLGQGPEFLTYFQNEAQLEKSRLLSDRFSAERPKGSFSTLEIQRTEQGDSAMYLCASSFSPNYEQYFGPGTRLTVT.

This chain connects TRBV28 to TRBJ2-7; the match to TRBD2 covers 12 bases. Germline CDR1 MDHEN, CDR2 SYDVKM. The J segment lost 7 bases and the V segment lost 5 bases, leaving 6 bases of the junction unmatched. CDR3 length: 14 amino acids. DNA of the CDR3: TGTGCCAGCAGTGGCGCTAGCGGGGGGGTGGAGCAGTACTTC. As protein: CASSGASGGVEQYF.

This clone was observed a single time. V and J are TRBV7-2 and TRBJ2-2; tentative D call: TRBD2 (5 bases). This CDR3 spans 16 amino acids. V lost 5 bases and J 5 bases, leaving 18 bases between the germline ends. Germline V gene data show CDR1 as SGHTA and CDR2 as FQGNSA. The CDR3 reads CASSTPRRGRTGELFF. Written as DNA, the CDR3 is TGTGCCAGCAGCACCCCGCGCCGAGGGAGAACCGGGGAGCTGTTTTTT.

V and J are TRBV2 and TRBJ2-1, with a possible D match to TRBD2 (6 bases). CDR1 and CDR2 from the germline V gene are SNHLY and FYNNEI. Trimming took off 0 bases at V and 2 bases at J, with 11 bases between the two ends. This CDR3 comprises 16 residues. The CDR3 spells CASSEAGGRPYNEQFF. The CDR3 DNA sequence: TGTGCCAGCAGTGAAGCGGGGGGTAGGCCCTACAATGAGCAGTTCTTC.

The V call is TRBV4-1, the J call TRBJ1-1; D unclear. V was cut by 0 bases and J by 1 base, with 9 bases left in between. Germline V gene sequence: CDR1 MGHRA, CDR2 YSYEKL. CDR3 length: 15 residues. CDR3 sequence: CASSQDREANTEAFF. The CDR3 DNA follows: TGCGCCAGCAGCCAAGATCGGGAAGCGAACACTGAAGCTTTCTTT.

V is TRBV19 and J is TRBJ1-2; D might be TRBD1 (5 bases). Germline lookup yields CDR1 LNHDA and CDR2 SQIVND (reference sequence). V was cut by 7 bases and J by 8 bases, with 14 bases left in between. The CDR3 has 12 amino acids. The CDR3 spells CASIGGGWGYTF. CDR3 nucleotide sequence: TGTGCCAGTATCGGGGGTGGGTGGGGCTACACCTTC.